Below, 14 T cell receptor beta chains from the same sample are listed, as sequenced in a study of blood T cell repertoires in COVID-19 (dated by TCRdb to the early 2020s). Library construction relied on the immunoSEQ multiplex PCR assay. This immuneACCESS table, as held by TCRdb, lists in-frame sequences with V and J called but not all clones. Of the missing ones, under half trace to an unresolved V gene in checked studies; the others have no known cause. Across this sample there are under 300,000 clones, with approximately 90% seen only once. The top ten hold around 2% of the sample. The material sequenced was PBMCs or T cells enriched from blood (not recorded which). The receptors originated from a woman aged 18-29 years who had recovered from COVID-19.

The rearrangement links TRBV2 to TRBJ1-4, with D maybe TRBD1 (6 bases). The CDR3 spans 16 residues. Germline V lookup: CDR1 SNHLY, CDR2 FYNNEI. V was pared by 6 bases and J by 9 bases, with 23 bases between. CDR3: CASRPPGRGGEKKLFF. Written as DNA, the CDR3 is TGTGCCAGCAGGCCACCCGGGAGAGGGGGGGAAAAAAAACTGTTTTTT.

This chain links TRBV10-3 with TRBJ1-6, with 11 bases that match TRBD1. Trimming removed 6 bases from V and 8 bases from J; junction bases left unmatched: 3. The CDR3 sequence is 14 residues long. CDR1 is ENHRY, CDR2 SYGVKD, per germline. CDR3: CAISQGQGDSPLHF. The CDR3 DNA reads as TGTGCCATCAGCCAGGGACAGGGGGATTCACCCCTCCACTTT.

The rearrangement uses TRBV29-1 and TRBJ2-7; D perhaps matches TRBD2 (5 bases). The germline V gene encodes CDR1 SQVTM and CDR2 ANQGSEA. Trimming left V 6 bases short and J 2 bases short, with 11 bases between. The CDR3 has 12 amino acids. The CDR3 sequence: CSVGGNTYEQYF. In DNA form, the CDR3 reads TGCAGCGTAGGAGGCAACACCTACGAGCAGTACTTC.

The V and J genes are TRBV7-3 and TRBJ2-1, with D possibly matching TRBD2 (7 bases). Germline CDR1 and CDR2: SGHTA and FQGTGA. Trimming removed 2 bases from V and 6 bases from J, with 14 bases in between. The CDR3 loop spans 15 amino acids. The CDR3 spells CASSLGGGARNEQFF. Here the CDR3 DNA reads TGTGCCAGCAGCTTAGGAGGGGGGGCCCGCAATGAGCAGTTCTTC.

The gene calls are TRBV5-6 and TRBJ1-6, with TRBD1 matching over 7 bases. The CDR3 totals 16 residues. Per germline, CDR1 SGHDT and CDR2 YYEEEE. J lost 9 bases, V lost 4 bases, and 13 bases had no gene match. This CDR3 is CASSSRGLSRLSPLHF. CDR3 nucleotides: TGTGCCAGCAGCAGTAGGGGGCTATCGCGGCTTTCACCCCTCCACTTT. The entire variable domain, with the rest obtained from reference TRBV5-6 and TRBJ1-6, is as follows: DAGVTQSPTHLIKTRGQQVTLRCSPKSGHDTVSWYQQALGQGPQFIFQYYEEEERQRGNFPDRFSGHQFPNYSSELNVNALLLGDSALYLCASSSRGLSRLSPLHFGNGTRLTVT.

This clone has at least ten counts. The V call is TRBV6-4, the J call TRBJ1-4; TRBD1 matches 9 bases. The CDR3 has 18 residues. CDR1 is MRHNA and CDR2 is SNTAGT in the germline V gene. The junction had 15 bases not matched to a gene; V was cut back by 4 bases and J by 6 bases. In DNA, the CDR3 is TGTGCCAGCAGTGGGGGACAGGGACCTACCGTGGGAGATGAAAAACTGTTTTTT. This sequence encodes CASSGGQGPTVGDEKLFF.

This clone came up once. The chain is built from TRBV5-1 and TRBJ1-2, with 7 bases matching TRBD1. The CDR3 is 14 residues long. V lost 2 bases, J lost 3 bases, and 4 bases stayed unmatched. CDR1 and CDR2 from the germline V gene are SGHRS and YFSETQ. The CDR3 loop is CASSFRDSDYGYTF. The CDR3, as DNA: TGCGCCAGCAGCTTCCGGGACAGCGACTATGGCTACACCTTC.

The V call is TRBV14, the J call TRBJ1-4, with TRBD1 matching 8 bases. The germline CDR1 and CDR2 sequences are SGHDN and FVKESK. After removal of 5 bases from V and 8 bases from J, the junction contained 7 bases not matched to a gene. The CDR3 runs to 14 residues. DNA of the CDR3: TGTGCCAGCAGCAAGGAGACAGGGGAGGAAAAACTGTTTTTT. Protein product: CASSKETGEEKLFF.

The rearrangement joins TRBV3-1 (or the pseudogene TRBV3-2) to TRBJ2-3; 9 positions match TRBD2. Trimming at V came to 1 base and at J to 8 bases, leaving 7 bases not matched to a gene. Germline CDR1 reads LGHDT; CDR2 reads YNNKEL (reference sequence). The CDR3 is made up of 15 amino acids. CDR3 bases: TGTGCCAGCAGCCAAGCCAGCGGGGGGAGAGGTACGCAGTATTTT. Translating gives CASSQASGGRGTQYF.

This clone was seen only once. The chain uses TRBV28 and TRBJ2-1; 9 bases are a match to TRBD2. With V trimmed by 5 bases and J by 5 bases, 10 bases remained unmatched. The CDR3 covers 16 residues. The germline V gene has CDR1 MDHEN and CDR2 SYDVKM. CDR3 sequence (DNA): TGTGCCAGCAGTCCCCCGGGACTAGCCCAAAACAATGAGCAGTTCTTC. It specifies CASSPPGLAQNNEQFF.

This clone has more than one count but fewer than ten. The chain is built from TRBV5-1 and TRBJ1-3, with D possibly being TRBD1 (6 bases). Trimming shortened V by 0 bases and J by 1 base, and 11 bases separated the two germline ends. Germline CDR1 SGHRS, CDR2 YFSETQ. This CDR3 contains 16 residues. The DNA of the CDR3 is TGCGCCAGCAGCTTGGCGTTTAGGGGGTCTGGAAACACCATATATTTT. It codes for CASSLAFRGSGNTIYF.

This clone was seen a single time. The CDR3 is CASSHWGGGGSYEQYF. As DNA, the CDR3 is TGCGCCAGCAGCCATTGGGGCGGGGGCGGCTCCTACGAGCAGTACTTC. This chain connects TRBV4-1 to TRBJ2-7; possible D gene TRBD2, 7 bases. The CDR3 runs 16 residues. Trimming pared 3 bases from V and 0 bases from J, leaving 15 bases between. Germline values: CDR1 MGHRA, CDR2 YSYEKL.

The count of this clone is one. This chain uses TRBV6-5 with TRBJ2-7; 7 bases are a match to TRBD2. The CDR3 loop spans 13 amino acids. Germline assignment: CDR1 MNHEY and CDR2 SVGAGI. Trimming cost V 8 bases and J 6 bases; bases outside gene matches: 10. In nucleotides, the CDR3 is TGTGCCAGCCTAACACAAACTAGCGTCGAGCAGTACTTC. It translates to CASLTQTSVEQYF.

The CDR3 DNA reads TGTGCCAGCAGCTTAGTAGGGGCAGATACGCAGTATTTT. Encoded protein: CASSLVGADTQYF. The rearrangement links TRBV7-8 to TRBJ2-3; D perhaps matches TRBD1 (5 bases). V was clipped by 1 base and J by 4 bases, with 6 bases between them. This CDR3 region has 13 residues. Germline V gene lookup returns CDR1 SGHVS and CDR2 FQNEAQ. The entire variable domain, with the rest obtained from reference TRBV7-8 and TRBJ2-3, is as follows: GAGVSQSPRYKVAKRGQDVALRCDPISGHVSLFWYQQALGQGPEFLTYFQNEAQLDKSGLPSDRFFAERPEGSVSTLKIQRTQQEDSAVYLCASSLVGADTQYFGPGTRLTVL.